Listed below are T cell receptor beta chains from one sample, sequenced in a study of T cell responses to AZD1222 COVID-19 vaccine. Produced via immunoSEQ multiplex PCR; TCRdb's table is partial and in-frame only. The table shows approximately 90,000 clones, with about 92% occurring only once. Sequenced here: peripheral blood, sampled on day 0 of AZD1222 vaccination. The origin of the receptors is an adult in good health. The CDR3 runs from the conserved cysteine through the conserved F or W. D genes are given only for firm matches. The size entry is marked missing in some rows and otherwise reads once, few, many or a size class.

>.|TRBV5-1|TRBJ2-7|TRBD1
TGCGCCAGCAGCCTGTCACAGGGGGCTATAGACGAGCAGTACTTC
CASSLSQGAIDEQYF
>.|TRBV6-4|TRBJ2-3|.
TGTGCCAGCAGCGTCTTCGGGCGGGGAGATACGCAGTATTTT
CASSVFGRGDTQYF
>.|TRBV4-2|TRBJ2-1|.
TGTGCCAGCAGCCGGGACTCACTAGCCTACAATGAGCAGTTCTTC
CASSRDSLAYNEQFF
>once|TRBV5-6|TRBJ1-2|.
TGTGCCAGCAGCTCCCCCGTCGCGTCTAACTATGGCTACACCTTC
CASSSPVASNYGYTF
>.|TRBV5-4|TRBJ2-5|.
TGTGCCAGCAGCTCCGAGGGGAGGGAGACCCAGTACTTC
CASSSEGRETQYF
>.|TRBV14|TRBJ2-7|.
TGTGCCAGCAGCCAGTATCCAGGTGTCATAGAGCAGTACTTC
CASSQYPGVIEQYF
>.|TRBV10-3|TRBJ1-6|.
TGTGCCATCAGGGTGGACACGAACTCACCCCTCCACTTT
CAIRVDTNSPLHF
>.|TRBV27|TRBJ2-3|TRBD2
TGTGCCAGCAGTTTATCGTACTGGAAGCTAGCGGGCACAGATACGCAGTATTTT
CASSLSYWKLAGTDTQYF
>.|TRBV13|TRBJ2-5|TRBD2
TGTGCCAGCAGCTTATCCGGGAGGGTCCAAGAGACCCAGTACTTC
CASSLSGRVQETQYF
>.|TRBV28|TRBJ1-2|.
TGTGCCAGCTTGGGAGATGGCTACACCTTC
CASLGDGYTF
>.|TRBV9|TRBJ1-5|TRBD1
TGTGCCAGCAGCGTAATGTGGGGAGGGGGCAGTTTCATTGGTCAGCCCCAGCATTTT
CASSVMWGGGSFIGQPQHF
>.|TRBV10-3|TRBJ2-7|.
TGTGCCATCAGTGAAGCCGGGACTCCCCTGGGCGAGCAGTACTTC
CAISEAGTPLGEQYF
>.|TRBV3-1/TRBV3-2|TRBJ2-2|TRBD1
TGTGCCAGCAGCCAAGGGACAGGGGGAACCGGGGAGCTGTTTTTT
CASSQGTGGTGELFF
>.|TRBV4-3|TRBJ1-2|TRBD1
TGCGCCAGCAGCCAAAACACAGGGGGCGGCTATGGCTACACCTTC
CASSQNTGGGYGYTF
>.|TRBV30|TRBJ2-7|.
TGTGCCTGGAGCGAACAAGGCGGGCAGTACTTC
CAWSEQGGQYF
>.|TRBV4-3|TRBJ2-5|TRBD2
TGCGCCAGCAGCCAAGTCGCGGGAGAGATGGAGACCCAGTACTTC
CASSQVAGEMETQYF
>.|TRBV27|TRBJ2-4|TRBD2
TGTGCCAGCAGTCCGATAGCGGGCAAAAACATTCAGTACTTC
CASSPIAGKNIQYF
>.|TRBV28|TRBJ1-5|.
TGTGCCAGCAGTCCCCTTGGGGTGGGGGGGAATCAGCCCCAGCATTTT
CASSPLGVGGNQPQHF
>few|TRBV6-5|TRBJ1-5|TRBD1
TGTGCCAGCACCTCCGGGACAGGCCTCAATCAGCCCCAGCATTTT
CASTSGTGLNQPQHF
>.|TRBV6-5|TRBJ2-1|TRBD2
TGTGCCAGCAGTTACGTGGAGCGGGGGCCCTACAATGAGCAGTTCTTC
CASSYVERGPYNEQFF
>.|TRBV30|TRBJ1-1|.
TGTGCCTGCCATACAGGGTTCAACACTGAAGCTTTCTTT
CACHTGFNTEAFF
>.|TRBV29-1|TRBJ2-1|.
TGCAGCGTCGCACCGGGTGGGATTCCCTACAATGAGCAGTTCTTC
CSVAPGGIPYNEQFF
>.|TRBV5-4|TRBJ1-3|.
TGTGCCAGCAGCTTGACCGGACCCTCTGGAAACACCATATATTTT
CASSLTGPSGNTIYF
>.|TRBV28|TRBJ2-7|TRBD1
TGTGCCAGCGCTCCGGGACAGGGGGCTGTTATCTACGAGCAGTACTTC
CASAPGQGAVIYEQYF
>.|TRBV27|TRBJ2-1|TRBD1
TGTGCCAGCACCATCGGACAGGGGGCTGATGAGCAGTTCTTC
CASTIGQGADEQFF
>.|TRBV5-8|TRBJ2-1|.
TGTGCCAGCAGCGGCATCGGGACTCCTACAAATGAGCAGTTCTTC
CASSGIGTPTNEQFF
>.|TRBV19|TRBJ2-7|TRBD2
TGTGCCAGTAGTATCTTCGCGGGAGGGCCCTACGAGCAGTACTTC
CASSIFAGGPYEQYF
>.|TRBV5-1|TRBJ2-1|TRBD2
TGCGCCAGCAGCGTGGGACTAGCGGGGGCCAACTCCTACAATGAGCAGTTCTTC
CASSVGLAGANSYNEQFF
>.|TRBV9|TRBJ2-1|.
TGTGCCAGCGGAGGGGCTAGGCCATGGGATGAGCAGTTCTTC
CASGGARPWDEQFF
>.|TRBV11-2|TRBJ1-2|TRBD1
TGTGCCAGCAGCTTAACAGGGGGTGCTGGCTACACCTTC
CASSLTGGAGYTF
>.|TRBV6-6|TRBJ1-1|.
TGTGCCAGCAGTCGAAAACAGGACCGTGTGGTGAACACTGAAGCTTTCTTT
CASSRKQDRVVNTEAFF
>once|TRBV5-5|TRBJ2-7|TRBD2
TGTGCCAGCAGTTCGAAACCACTAGCGGGGGTTGGGGAGCAGTACTTC
CASSSKPLAGVGEQYF
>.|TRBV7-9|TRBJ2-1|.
TGTGCCAGCAGCTTAGGTCGCAGGGCCGGTGAGCAGTTCTTC
CASSLGRRAGEQFF
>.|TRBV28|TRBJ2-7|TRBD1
TGTGCCAGCGGAAAGACAGGGTACGACGAGCAGTACTTC
CASGKTGYDEQYF
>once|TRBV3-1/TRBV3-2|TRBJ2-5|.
TGTGCCAGCAGCCAAGAGAGGGCGGACCCGTGGACGGAGACCCAGTACTTC
CASSQERADPWTETQYF
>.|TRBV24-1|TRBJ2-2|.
TGTGCCACCAGTGATTACCGATTCCCCGGGGAGCTGTTTTTT
CATSDYRFPGELFF
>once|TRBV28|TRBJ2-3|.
TGTGCCAGCAGTTTATTAGCCGAGAGTGCAGATACGCAGTATTTT
CASSLLAESADTQYF
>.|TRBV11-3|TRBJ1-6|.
TGTGCCAGCAGCCGACGTCACTCCTATAATTCACCCCTCCACTTT
CASSRRHSYNSPLHF
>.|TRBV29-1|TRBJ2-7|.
TGCAGCGTGGAGATCAGGTCCTACGAGCAGTACTTC
CSVEIRSYEQYF
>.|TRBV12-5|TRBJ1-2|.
TGTGCTAGTGGTTTGGTACAAGCGGGTGGCTACACCTTC
CASGLVQAGGYTF
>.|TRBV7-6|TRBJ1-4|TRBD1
TGTGCCAGCTCGCTGGACAGGGGTAATGAAAAACTGTTTTTT
CASSLDRGNEKLFF
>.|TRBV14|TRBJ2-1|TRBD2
TGTGCCAGCAGCCTAGGTTTTGTGATGGGACTAGCGGGAGGGCCCTATCTCGTCGAGCAGTTCTTC
CASSLGFVMGLAGGPYLVEQFF
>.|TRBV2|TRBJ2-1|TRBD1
TGTGCCAGCAGCCGACAGGGGGTAAACTCCTACAATGAGCAGTTCTTC
CASSRQGVNSYNEQFF
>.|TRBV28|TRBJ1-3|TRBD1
TGTGCCAGCAGGGACAGGGGAATTGGAAACACCATATATTTT
CASRDRGIGNTIYF
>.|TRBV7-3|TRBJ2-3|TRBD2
TGTGCCAGCAGCGCTTTTCCTAGCGGCCGAGGCACAGATACGCAGTATTTT
CASSAFPSGRGTDTQYF
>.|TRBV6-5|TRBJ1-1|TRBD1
TGTGCCAGCAGTTACAGGGGGCCCTACACTGAAGCTTTCTTT
CASSYRGPYTEAFF
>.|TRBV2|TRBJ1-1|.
TGTGCCAGCAGCGATCTACCGATAGTGAACACTGAAGCTTTCTTT
CASSDLPIVNTEAFF
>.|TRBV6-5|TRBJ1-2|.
TGTGCCAGCAGAGGTCAGAACTATGGCTACACCTTC
CASRGQNYGYTF
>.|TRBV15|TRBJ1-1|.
TGTGCCACCAGCAGCGAAATGAGCACTGAAGCTTTCTTT
CATSSEMSTEAFF
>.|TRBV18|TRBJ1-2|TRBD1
TGTGCCAGCTCACCCATCTCCGGACAGGGCGTGATCTATGGCTACACCTTC
CASSPISGQGVIYGYTF
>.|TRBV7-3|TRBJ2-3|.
TGTGCCAGCAGCCTCAATGGGGATACGCAGTATTTT
CASSLNGDTQYF